Detailed here is one T cell receptor beta chain. Sequencing was performed with immunoSEQ multiplex PCR; in TCRdb, only in-frame clones are kept and a portion is missing. The sample carries about 64,000 clones, about 85% recorded once. This sample was taken from a study of OX40 agonist ivuxolimab in advanced cancers. Sequences were derived from CD4+ or CD8+ T cells sorted from blood, sampled in a trial of the OX40 agonist ivuxolimab. The source of this sequence is an adult with an advanced solid tumor such as melanoma, head and neck, liver or kidney cancer.

The CDR3 loop is CASSVGAGVEETQYF. The CDR3 DNA reads as TGTGCCAGCAGCGTAGGGGCGGGAGTCGAAGAGACCCAGTACTTC. V usage is TRBV9 and J usage is TRBJ2-5; TRBD2 matches 7 bases. The length of the CDR3 is 15 residues. V lost 0 bases and J lost 3; bases outside the gene matches: 5. In germline, CDR1 is SGDLS, CDR2 YYNGEE.